Below, 31 T cell receptor beta chains from the same sample are listed, as sequenced in a study of blood T cell repertoires in COVID-19. Some clones are missing from TCRdb's copy, which holds only in-frame ones; the method was immunoSEQ multiplex PCR. The repertoire holds some 120,000 clones, with about 88% as singletons. Input material: peripheral blood. These receptors originate from a man aged 45-65 years with active COVID-19.

The J gene is TRBJ1-1, the V gene TRBV2, with D perhaps matching TRBD1 (5 bases). The CDR3 contains 13 residues. Germline CDR1 SNHLY, CDR2 FYNNEI. The CDR3 spells CAFGAGTLLEAFF. In DNA, the CDR3 is TGTGCGTTCGGGGCAGGGACTCTACTTGAAGCTTTCTTT.

This sequence joins TRBV9 and TRBJ2-1, with 10 bases aligning to TRBD2. The CDR3 sequence is 16 residues long. Trimming took 4 bases from V and 13 from J; bases not matched to a gene: 17. Germline V lookup: CDR1 SGDLS, CDR2 YYNGEE. The CDR3 region has the DNA TGTGCCAGCAGCCCCCGGAGAGCGGGAGGGATCCTCGACCAGTTCTTC. Protein product: CASSPRRAGGILDQFF. Full variable domain (remainder filled in from reference TRBV9 and TRBJ2-1): DSGVTQTPKHLITATGQRVTLRCSPRSGDLSVYWYQQSLDQGLQFLIQYYNGEERAKGNILERFSAQQFPDLHSELNLSSLELGDSALYFCASSPRRAGGILDQFFGPGTRLTVL.

The table lists this clone with a few counts. The genes are TRBV9 and TRBJ2-5, with 9 bases that match TRBD1. Unmatched junction bases numbered 12, after V lost 4 bases and J lost 5 bases. Germline-derived CDR1 and CDR2 are SGDLS and YYNGEE. The CDR3 sequence is 16 residues long. As DNA, the CDR3 is TGTGCCAGCAGCTTCAGGGACAGGGAGGTGGTGGAGACCCAGTACTTC. Protein: CASSFRDREVVETQYF.

The rearrangement uses TRBV19 and TRBJ1-4; D is unclear. The CDR3 has 14 residues. V lost 7 bases to trimming and J lost 0 bases, with 9 bases between them. Germline CDR1 LNHDA, CDR2 SQIVND (reference sequence). CDR3 residues: CASKTDATNEKLFF. CDR3 sequence (DNA): TGTGCCAGTAAGACTGACGCAACTAATGAAAAACTGTTTTTT.

V gene TRBV18 combines with J gene TRBJ2-1; 9 bases are shared with TRBD2. Germline values: CDR1 KGHSH, CDR2 LQKENI. Trimming cost V 6 bases and J 4 bases; bases outside gene matches: 7. The CDR3 extends over 15 amino acids. The DNA of the CDR3 is TGTGCCAGCTCGACATTTAGCGGGAGTTACAATGAGCAGTTCTTC. Encoded protein: CASSTFSGSYNEQFF.

The table lists this clone with a count of one. The chain recombines TRBV24-1 with TRBJ2-2; 9 bases agree with TRBD1. This CDR3 region has 17 residues. Germline assignment: CDR1 KGHDR and CDR2 SFDVKD. Unmatched junction bases numbered 6, after V lost 4 bases and J lost 1 base. For the CDR3, the DNA is TGTGCCACCAGTGAACCACGGACAGGGGAGAACACCGGGGAGCTGTTTTTT. Encoded protein: CATSEPRTGENTGELFF.

The V and J genes are TRBV10-3 and TRBJ1-1, with D maybe TRBD1 (5 bases). This CDR3 comprises 12 residues. Germline CDR1 is ENHRY and CDR2 is SYGVKD. The V end lost 1 base, the J end lost 10 bases, and 10 bases lay between the germline ends. CDR3 in amino acids: CAISEYGGGAFF. CDR3 bases: TGTGCCATCAGTGAGTATGGGGGAGGAGCTTTCTTT.

J is TRBJ2-7 and V is TRBV27; TRBD2 matches at 9 bases. The CDR3 is made up of 15 amino acids. Germline CDR1 and CDR2: MNHEY and SMNVEV (reference sequence). J was trimmed by 3 bases and V by 5 bases; bases with no gene match: 8. The CDR3: CASSALAGASYEQYV. CDR3 nucleotides: TGTGCCAGCAGTGCCTTAGCGGGAGCGAGCTACGAGCAGTACGTC.

The chain has TRBV7-9 and TRBJ2-2; possibly TRBD1 for D (5 bases). Per the germline V gene, CDR1 is SEHNR and CDR2 is FQNEAQ (reference sequence). The CDR3 is 17 residues long. V gave up 5 bases and J gave up 1 base, with 17 bases separating them. The CDR3 region is CASSIPTGAMNTGELFF. The CDR3 bases are TGTGCCAGCAGCATTCCCACAGGAGCAATGAACACCGGGGAGCTGTTTTTT.

V and J are TRBV29-1 and TRBJ1-1, with D unresolved. Germline CDR1 reads SQVTM; CDR2 reads ANQGSEA. This CDR3 is 13 amino acids long. Trimming stripped 7 bases from V and 6 bases from J, with 18 bases between. The CDR3 reads CSAFRSAGAEAFF. In DNA, the CDR3 is TGCAGCGCCTTTAGGTCGGCGGGCGCTGAAGCTTTCTTT.

The V gene is TRBV2, the J gene TRBJ2-2, with 7 bases that match TRBD1. V dropped 4 bases and J dropped 10; count of bases not matched to a gene: 15. Germline CDR1 reads SNHLY; CDR2 reads FYNNEI. This CDR3 spans 16 amino acids. CDR3 bases: TGTGCCAGCAGTGGTAGGGGGCGAACCAACAGCGCGGAGCTGTTTTTT. This codes for CASSGRGRTNSAELFF.

The rearrangement joins TRBV4-1 to TRBJ1-2; the D gene is possibly TRBD1 (5 bases). Deletions cut 4 bases from V and 7 bases from J, with 10 bases between. CDR3 size: 12 residues. Germline values: CDR1 MGHRA, CDR2 YSYEKL. The CDR3 sequence is CASSRGVRGYTF. DNA of the CDR3: TGCGCCAGCAGCCGGGGCGTCCGTGGCTACACCTTC.

This chain connects TRBV6-6 to TRBJ2-3; 9 bases align to TRBD2. V lost 4 bases, J lost 11 bases, and 7 bases stayed unmatched. Per the germline V gene, CDR1 is MNHNY and CDR2 is SVGAGI (reference sequence). The CDR3 contains 13 residues. CDR3 residues: CASSSLGLALQYF. CDR3 nucleotides: TGTGCCAGCAGTTCCCTAGGACTAGCGTTGCAGTATTTT.

The chain carries TRBV5-1 and TRBJ1-3; D may be TRBD1 (5 bases). Trimming left V 0 bases short and J 0 bases short, with 16 bases between. CDR1 is SGHRS and CDR2 is YFSETQ in the germline V gene. CDR3 length: 18 residues. CDR3 sequence (DNA): TGCGCCAGCAGCTTGGTTACAGGACGCGGTCGCTCTGGAAACACCATATATTTT. Translating it yields CASSLVTGRGRSGNTIYF.

The gene calls are TRBV11-2 and TRBJ2-7, with D uncertain. Deletions cut 3 bases from V and 3 bases from J, with 6 bases between. In germline, CDR1 is SGHAT, CDR2 FQNNGV. The CDR3 length is 12 residues. CDR3 in DNA: TGTGCCAGCAGCTTTGGCAACTACGAGCAGTACGTC. Translating gives CASSFGNYEQYV.

The rearrangement uses TRBV6-5 and TRBJ2-1, with 7 bases fitting TRBD2. CDR1 and CDR2 from the germline V gene are MNHEY and SVGAGI. V shed 9 bases and J 1 base; nucleotides not matched to a gene: 3. The CDR3 is 13 residues long. The CDR3 nucleotides read TGTGCCAGTAGCGGGCCTTCCTACAATGAGCAGTTCTTC. It specifies CASSGPSYNEQFF.

This clone was picked up one time. V and J are TRBV7-2 and TRBJ2-1, with D hard to call. The CDR3 runs to 13 residues. Germline V gene data show CDR1 as SGHTA and CDR2 as FQGNSA. Trimming shortened V by 1 base and J by 12 bases, and 13 bases separated the two germline ends. The CDR3 here is CASSLGLVERQFF. The DNA for the CDR3 is TGTGCCAGCAGCTTAGGGTTGGTCGAGAGGCAGTTCTTC.

The sample holds a few counts of this clone. J is TRBJ1-4 and V is TRBV25-1, with D perhaps matching TRBD1 (6 bases). The CDR3 consists of 16 residues. Trimming left V 3 bases short and J 7 bases short, with 18 bases between. CDR1 is MGHDK, CDR2 SYGVNS, per germline. CDR3: CASSENAGVVREKLFF. CDR3 DNA sequence: TGTGCCAGCAGTGAGAATGCAGGGGTAGTACGTGAAAAACTGTTTTTT.

The chain is built from TRBV19 and TRBJ1-1; tentatively, D is TRBD1 (6 bases). V shed 3 bases and J shed 1 base, with 21 bases lying between them. The CDR3 totals 18 residues. CDR1 LNHDA and CDR2 SQIVND come from the germline V gene (reference sequence). CDR3: CASSIRGLDSEGNTEAFF. The CDR3 DNA reads TGTGCCAGTAGTATCAGGGGTTTAGACAGTGAGGGGAACACTGAAGCTTTCTTT.

This chain joins TRBV24-1 and TRBJ1-2; 9 bases are shared with TRBD1. Germline V lookup: CDR1 KGHDR, CDR2 SFDVKD. The CDR3 extends over 16 amino acids. The junction had 12 bases not matched to a gene; V was cut back by 4 bases and J by 7 bases. CDR3 amino acids: CATSETRDRASGGYTF. For the CDR3, the DNA is TGTGCCACCAGTGAGACCCGGGACAGGGCTTCGGGTGGCTACACCTTC.

The chain employs TRBV6-4 and TRBJ2-1; TRBD1 matches at 8 bases. The germline CDR1 and CDR2 sequences are MRHNA and SNTAGT. V lost 6 bases to trimming and J lost 8 bases; unmatched junction nucleotides: 12. This CDR3 has 15 residues. For the CDR3, the DNA is TGTGCCAGCAGCAAAAATTCAGGGGGCTTGTATGAGCAGTTCTTC. Protein product: CASSKNSGGLYEQFF.

This chain's CDR3 is CASSAPGGYNTEAFF. CDR3 in DNA: TGCGCCAGCAGCGCCCCAGGGGGGTATAACACTGAAGCTTTCTTT. The chain employs TRBV4-1 and TRBJ1-1; 7 nucleotides agree with TRBD1. This CDR3 is built from 15 residues. V gave up 5 bases and J gave up 2 bases; unmatched junction bases: 8. In germline, CDR1 is MGHRA, CDR2 YSYEKL.

The chain is built from TRBV3-1 (or the pseudogene TRBV3-2) and TRBJ2-2; D possibly corresponds to TRBD2 (6 bases). V lost 3 bases, J lost 7 bases, and 18 bases lay in between. This CDR3 spans 16 amino acids. Germline CDR1 and CDR2: LGHDT and YNNKEL (reference sequence). CDR3 DNA: TGTGCCAGCAGCCAGCTGTCGGGGGTTTCTGGCGGGGAGCTGTTTTTT. Amino acid sequence: CASSQLSGVSGGELFF.

On this clone: The same CDR3 can be traced to other DNA sequences in this sample. CDR3 coding DNA: TGTGCCAGCAGTGAAAGTAGCGGGAGTAGAACAGATACGCAGTATTTT. This codes for CASSESSGSRTDTQYF. The chain combines TRBV2 with TRBJ2-3; TRBD2 matches 9 bases. This CDR3 spans 16 amino acids. Per germline, CDR1 SNHLY and CDR2 FYNNEI. V was clipped by 2 bases and J by 3 bases; unmatched bases: 6.

This chain joins TRBV6-5 and TRBJ2-1; maybe TRBD1 (6 bases). The germline CDR1 and CDR2 sequences are MNHEY and SVGAGI. There are 15 residues in the CDR3. With 11 bases removed from V and 6 bases from J, the gap between germline ends came to 23 bases. The CDR3 nucleotides are TGTGCCTGCCTCTGGGTAGGGAAAGGGGGCAATGAGCAGTTCTTC. It encodes CACLWVGKGGNEQFF.

The rearrangement links TRBV18 to TRBJ1-6, with a weak D call TRBD1 (5 bases). CDR3 length equals 14 residues. V lost 3 bases to trimming and J lost 7 bases, with 10 bases between them. The V gene's germline CDR1 is KGHSH and CDR2 LQKENI. CDR3 amino acids: CASSPGGGNSPLHF. The CDR3 nucleotides are TGTGCCAGCTCACCGGGGGGAGGCAATTCACCCCTCCACTTT.

V usage is TRBV19 and J usage is TRBJ2-1, with TRBD1 matching 10 bases. V shed 7 bases, J shed 6 bases, and the junction held 9 bases outside the gene matches. There are 15 residues in the CDR3. CDR1 is LNHDA and CDR2 is SQIVND in the germline V gene (reference sequence). CDR3: CASTQPGQGINEQFF. Written as DNA, the CDR3 is TGTGCCAGTACCCAACCGGGACAGGGGATCAATGAGCAGTTCTTC.

This sequence joins TRBV6-6 and TRBJ1-2; no clear D gene. The V gene's germline CDR1 is MNHNY and CDR2 SVGAGI (reference sequence). V lost 0 bases to trimming and J lost 6 bases, with 11 bases between them. The CDR3 extends over 14 amino acids. The chain's CDR3 is CASSYSVEGDGYTF. Written as DNA, the CDR3 is TGTGCCAGCAGTTACTCGGTTGAGGGCGATGGCTACACCTTC.

The V call is TRBV13, the J call TRBJ2-6; D is undetermined. The CDR3 has 14 residues. Germline CDR1 PRHDT, CDR2 FYEKMQ (reference sequence). With 5 bases removed from V and 4 bases from J, the gap between germline ends came to 9 bases. Here the CDR3 reads CASSDSRGANVLTF. DNA of the CDR3: TGTGCCAGCAGCGACTCCAGAGGGGCCAACGTCCTGACTTTC.

This rearrangement joins TRBV18 to TRBJ1-4, with D perhaps TRBD1 (5 bases). V lost 6 bases and J lost 5, with 16 bases in between. Germline lookup yields CDR1 KGHSH and CDR2 LQKENI. The CDR3 is 15 amino acids. In nucleotides, the CDR3 is TGTGCCAGCTCCCAAGACACAAGGGGAAATGAAAAACTGTTTTTT. Its protein is CASSQDTRGNEKLFF. The full variable domain, its missing parts supplied by reference TRBV18 and TRBJ1-4, is NAGVMQNPRHLVRRRGQEARLRCSPMKGHSHVYWYRQLPEEGLKFMVYLQKENIIDESGMPKERFSAEFPKEGPSILRIQQVVRGDSAAYFCASSQDTRGNEKLFFGSGTQLSVL.

The chain carries TRBV18 and TRBJ1-2; D is possibly TRBD1 (5 bases). Germline CDR1 reads KGHSH; CDR2 reads LQKENI. This CDR3 comprises 13 residues. Trimming pared 5 bases from V and 5 bases from J, leaving 12 bases between. This CDR3 reads CASSTQTEYGYTF. The CDR3 DNA is TGTGCCAGCTCAACTCAGACAGAATATGGCTACACCTTC.